Each of the 25 T cell receptor beta chains below was sequenced from the same sample in a study of CD8 T cells in ankylosing spondylitis. Study-wide results and caveats: The study identified a TCR beta motif of seven or eight highly homologous variants that appeared characteristic of ankylosing spondylitis blood.

The antigens for these receptors are not known. One entry per CDR3 protein, called by TCRdb with MiXCR from the 5' RACE reads. The sample consists of roughly 700,000 distinct CDR3 sequences, 19% of them appearing once. The sample taken for sequencing was blood, either unsorted or a sorted T cell fraction (not recorded which). The receptors here all came from a male donor with ankylosing spondylitis.

V usage is TRBV29-1 and J usage is TRBJ2-5, with 7 bases matching TRBD1. The CDR3 runs to 13 residues. In germline, CDR1 is SQVTM, CDR2 ANQGSEA. Trimming at V came to 6 bases and at J to 5 bases, leaving 9 bases not matched to a gene. CDR3 residues: CSVYRGSTETQYF. CDR3 DNA sequence: TGCAGCGTGTACAGGGGATCAACTGAGACCCAGTACTTC. Variable domain in full (rest from reference TRBV29-1 and TRBJ2-5): SAVISQKPSRDICQRGTSLTIQCQVDSQVTMMFWYRQQPGQSLTLIATANQGSEATYESGFVIDKFPISRPNLTFSTLTVSNMSPEDSSIYLCSVYRGSTETQYFGPGTRLLVL.

This clonotype has more than one count but fewer than ten. This sequence joins TRBV28 and TRBJ1-4; D gene unclear. V was shortened by 6 bases and J by 8 bases, with 16 bases between the two germline ends. This CDR3 spans 14 amino acids. Per germline, CDR1 MDHEN and CDR2 SYDVKM. The CDR3 region is CASSTTSWGEKLFF. As DNA, the CDR3 is TGTGCCAGCAGCACGACATCGTGGGGAGAAAAACTGTTTTTT. Looking up the rest from reference TRBV28 and TRBJ1-4 gives the full variable domain: DVKVTQSSRYLVKRTGEKVFLECVQDMDHENMFWYRQDPGLGLRLIYFSYDVKMKEKGDIPEGYSVSREKKERFSLILESASTNQTSMYLCASSTTSWGEKLFFGSGTQLSVL.

This rearrangement joins TRBV20-1 to TRBJ2-5; 8 bases match TRBD2. This CDR3 has 16 amino acids. The V and J ends lost 1 base and 0 bases, in that order; junction bases with no gene match: 7. In germline, CDR1 is DFQATT, CDR2 SNEGSKA (reference sequence). The CDR3 sequence is CSARAATSVYQETQYF. As DNA, the CDR3 is TGCAGTGCTAGAGCCGCGACTAGCGTCTACCAAGAGACCCAGTACTTC.

This sequence joins TRBV7-2 and TRBJ1-3; no reliable D call. The CDR3 has 14 amino acids. Trimming cost V 1 base and J 3 bases, with 7 bases left between them. Looked up from germline, CDR1 is SGHTA and CDR2 is FQGNSA. CDR3 amino acids: CASSLGAFGNTIYF. Here the CDR3 DNA reads TGTGCCAGCAGCTTAGGGGCGTTTGGAAACACCATATATTTT.

This chain connects TRBV28 to TRBJ2-6; D may be TRBD1 (6 bases). The V end lost 7 bases, the J end lost 2 bases, and 6 bases lay between the germline ends. The CDR3 sequence is 13 residues long. Germline CDR1 MDHEN, CDR2 SYDVKM. CDR3 sequence: CASKGAGANVLTF. CDR3 nucleotide sequence: TGTGCCAGCAAGGGGGCTGGGGCCAACGTCCTGACTTTC.

This clonotype has more than one count but fewer than ten. This chain uses TRBV9 with TRBJ2-7, with D perhaps matching TRBD1 (5 bases). V was cut by 0 bases and J by 4 bases, with 11 bases left in between. CDR3 length: 14 residues. Germline V CDR1 and CDR2: SGDLS, YYNGEE. The CDR3 loop reads CASSVADSMYEQYF. The DNA of the CDR3 is TGTGCCAGCAGCGTAGCTGACAGTATGTACGAGCAGTACTTC.

The V call is TRBV5-1, the J call TRBJ2-3; D is undetermined. The CDR3 runs to 15 residues. Germline V gene lookup returns CDR1 SGHRS and CDR2 YFSETQ. V was pared by 2 bases and J by 0 bases, with 10 bases between. DNA of the CDR3: TGCGCCAGCAGCTTTAGAGTTCCAAGCACAGATACGCAGTATTTT. Its protein is CASSFRVPSTDTQYF.

The gene calls are TRBV7-8 and TRBJ2-3; TRBD2 might be the D (6 bases). The germline V gene has CDR1 SGHVS and CDR2 FQNEAQ. This CDR3 comprises 16 residues. Trimming stripped 5 bases from V and 0 bases from J, with 15 bases between. DNA for the CDR3: TGTGCCAGCAGCCACACCACCGGGAGAAGCACAGATACGCAGTATTTT. Its protein is CASSHTTGRSTDTQYF. The variable domain in full, completed from reference TRBV7-8 and TRBJ2-3, reads GAGVSQSPRYKVAKRGQDVALRCDPISGHVSLFWYQQALGQGPEFLTYFQNEAQLDKSGLPSDRFFAERPEGSVSTLKIQRTQQEDSAVYLCASSHTTGRSTDTQYFGPGTRLTVL.

In its sample, this clonotype was seen a few times. J is TRBJ2-6 and V is TRBV27; TRBD2 aligns across 9 bases. Germline V gene data show CDR1 as MNHEY and CDR2 as SMNVEV (reference sequence). The CDR3 has 17 residues. V lost 4 bases and J lost 1; bases outside the gene matches: 5. The CDR3 loop is CASSSGTSLSGANVLTF. DNA for the CDR3: TGTGCCAGCAGTTCTGGGACTAGCCTATCTGGGGCCAACGTCCTGACTTTC. Complete variable domain (other parts from reference TRBV27 and TRBJ2-6): EAQVTQNPRYLITVTGKKLTVTCSQNMNHEYMSWYRQDPGLGLRQIYYSMNVEVTDKGDVPEGYKVSRKEKRNFPLILESPSPNQTSLYFCASSSGTSLSGANVLTFGAGSRLTVL.

This clonotype was seen a handful of times. The chain couples TRBV6-5 to TRBJ2-1; D possibly corresponds to TRBD2 (5 bases). With 4 bases removed from V and 0 bases from J, the gap between germline ends came to 13 bases. This CDR3 comprises 16 residues. CDR1 is MNHEY, CDR2 SVGAGI, per germline. The chain's CDR3 is CASSFDAEGSYNEQFF. The CDR3, as DNA: TGTGCCAGCAGTTTCGACGCTGAGGGCTCCTACAATGAGCAGTTCTTC.

The J gene is TRBJ2-6, the V gene TRBV5-8, with D perhaps matching TRBD1 (5 bases). Trimming took off 2 bases at V and 0 bases at J, with 12 bases between the two ends. The CDR3 is made up of 17 amino acids. Germline values: CDR1 SGHTS, CDR2 YDEGEE. CDR3 nucleotides: TGTGCCAGCAGCTTCAGGGTGTCGGTCTCTGGGGCCAACGTCCTGACTTTC. The encoded protein is CASSFRVSVSGANVLTF.

The V and J genes are TRBV4-1 and TRBJ2-1; TRBD2 aligns across 16 bases. The V and J ends lost 2 bases and 2 bases, in that order; junction bases with no gene match: 3. The germline V gene encodes CDR1 MGHRA and CDR2 YSYEKL. CDR3 length: 18 amino acids. The CDR3 loop is CASSQRGLAGGTYNEQFF. CDR3 bases: TGCGCCAGCAGCCAACGGGGACTAGCGGGAGGGACCTACAATGAGCAGTTCTTC.

In its sample, this clonotype was seen a few times. The rearrangement links TRBV6-5 to TRBJ2-1, with 10 bases identical to TRBD1. CDR1 is MNHEY and CDR2 is SVGAGI in the germline V gene. CDR3 length equals 15 residues. The J segment lost 5 bases and the V segment lost 2 bases, leaving 3 bases of the junction unmatched. As DNA, the CDR3 is TGTGCCAGCAGTTACCCCGGGACAGGGGACAATGAGCAGTTCTTC. This encodes CASSYPGTGDNEQFF.

Comment on this clonotype: A junction end diverges from the germline sequence, so it may reflect a read error. The chain carries TRBV6-2 or TRBV6-3 and TRBJ2-5, with TRBD2 identical over 12 bases. This CDR3 is 18 amino acids long. Germline V gene sequence: CDR1 MNHEY, CDR2 SVGEGT. CDR3 coding DNA: TGTGCCAGCAGTTACGGGGGACTAGCGGGTGCCGCAAGAGAGAGCCAGTACTTC. This sequence encodes CASSYGGLAGAARESQYF.

This clonotype has a handful of counts. The chain combines TRBV2 with TRBJ2-2; tentatively, D is TRBD2 (7 bases). Trimming shortened V by 7 bases and J by 5 bases, and 20 bases separated the two germline ends. Germline V lookup: CDR1 SNHLY, CDR2 FYNNEI. This CDR3 comprises 16 residues. Here the CDR3 DNA reads TGTGCCAGCATTTCAGGCAGGGAGGGGGGTACCGGGGAGCTGTTTTTT. Translating it yields CASISGREGGTGELFF.

V and J are TRBV9 and TRBJ2-3; perhaps D is TRBD1 or TRBD2 (6 bases each). Looked up from germline, CDR1 is SGDLS and CDR2 is YYNGEE. The CDR3 covers 18 residues. V was clipped by 4 bases and J by 2 bases, with 23 bases between them. This CDR3 is CASSTRTGTPENTDTQYF. The CDR3 coding sequence is TGTGCCAGCAGCACGCGAACAGGGACTCCAGAGAACACAGATACGCAGTATTTT. Filled out from reference TRBV9 and TRBJ2-3, the complete variable domain reads DSGVTQTPKHLITATGQRVTLRCSPRSGDLSVYWYQQSLDQGLQFLIQYYNGEERAKGNILERFSAQQFPDLHSELNLSSLELGDSALYFCASSTRTGTPENTDTQYFGPGTRLTVL.

A few counts support this clonotype. The genes are TRBV5-1 and TRBJ2-7; D is perhaps TRBD1 (6 bases). The germline V gene encodes CDR1 SGHRS and CDR2 YFSETQ. There are 13 residues in the CDR3. V gave up 0 bases and J gave up 6 bases, with 10 bases separating them. CDR3 DNA sequence: TGCGCCAGCAGCTTGGAGGGGGTGAGCGAGCAGTACTTC. It is translated as CASSLEGVSEQYF. Together with reference TRBV5-1 and TRBJ2-7, the CDR3 gives the full variable domain: KAGVTQTPRYLIKTRGQQVTLSCSPISGHRSVSWYQQTPGQGLQFLFEYFSETQRNKGNFPGRFSGRQFSNSRSEMNVSTLELGDSALYLCASSLEGVSEQYFGPGTRLTVT.

V gene TRBV4-1 combines with J gene TRBJ2-2; D unclear. V lost 8 bases, J lost 0 bases, and 10 bases lay in between. The length of the CDR3 is 14 residues. Germline V gives CDR1 MGHRA, CDR2 YSYEKL. In DNA form, the CDR3 reads TGCGCCAGCGAGAACAGTCCGAACACCGGGGAGCTGTTTTTT. It translates to CASENSPNTGELFF.

V gene TRBV9 combines with J gene TRBJ2-1; 12 nucleotides agree with TRBD2. V shed 2 bases and J 8 bases; nucleotides not matched to a gene: 5. Germline V gene data show CDR1 as SGDLS and CDR2 as YYNGEE. The CDR3 spans 15 residues. CDR3 DNA sequence: TGTGCCAGCAGCGTTGGGACTAGCGGGTACCATGAGCAGTTCTTC. This gives the protein CASSVGTSGYHEQFF.

This clonotype was picked up a small number of times. The chain has TRBV12-3 or TRBV12-4 and TRBJ1-2; perhaps TRBD1 as D (5 bases). The CDR3 is 13 amino acids. Deletions cut 6 bases from V and 3 bases from J, with 11 bases between. CDR3 sequence (DNA): TGTGCCAGCAGCCGGCGGGGGGACTATGGCTACACCTTC. Translating gives CASSRRGDYGYTF.

This clonotype was seen more than once but under ten times. The genes are TRBV20-1 and TRBJ1-1; 7 positions agree with TRBD1. This CDR3 comprises 15 residues. The trim removed 6 bases at V and 0 bases at J, leaving 10 bases unmatched. Per germline, CDR1 DFQATT and CDR2 SNEGSKA (reference sequence). The CDR3 nucleotides read TGCAGTGCCCTCCCACCGACAGGGATGAACACTGAAGCTTTCTTT. It translates to CSALPPTGMNTEAFF.

This clonotype has a handful of counts. This chain uses TRBV4-3 with TRBJ2-4; D unresolved. Germline assignment: CDR1 LGHNA and CDR2 YSLEER. Trimming removed 8 bases at V and 1 base at J, with 21 bases between. CDR3 length: 17 amino acids. The chain's CDR3 is CASGPARGGRAKNIQYF. CDR3 DNA sequence: TGCGCCAGCGGGCCGGCGCGCGGCGGCAGGGCCAAAAACATTCAGTACTTC.

This clonotype was found a few times. J is TRBJ2-1 and V is TRBV12-3 or TRBV12-4; 9 bases line up with TRBD1. Trimming took 6 bases from V and 4 from J; bases not matched to a gene: 10. The CDR3 runs 16 residues. CDR3: CASSRRPGQGYNEQFF. CDR3 sequence (DNA): TGTGCCAGCAGCCGGAGGCCGGGACAGGGTTACAATGAGCAGTTCTTC.

The chain joins TRBV9 to TRBJ1-1; 8 positions agree with TRBD1. Germline CDR1 and CDR2: SGDLS and YYNGEE. Trimming cost V 5 bases and J 3 bases; bases outside gene matches: 6. This CDR3 comprises 14 residues. The CDR3 here is CASRTGVGDTEAFF. In DNA form, the CDR3 reads TGTGCCAGCAGGACAGGGGTGGGAGACACTGAAGCTTTCTTT.

The table lists this clonotype with a few counts. This chain uses TRBV27 with TRBJ2-7; TRBD1 matches 8 bases. Germline V lookup: CDR1 MNHEY, CDR2 SMNVEV (reference sequence). The CDR3 runs to 15 residues. V lost 8 bases, J lost 4 bases, and 13 bases stayed unmatched. This CDR3 reads CASGSGGPSSYEQYF. The CDR3, as DNA: TGTGCCAGCGGATCAGGGGGCCCGAGCTCTTACGAGCAGTACTTC.